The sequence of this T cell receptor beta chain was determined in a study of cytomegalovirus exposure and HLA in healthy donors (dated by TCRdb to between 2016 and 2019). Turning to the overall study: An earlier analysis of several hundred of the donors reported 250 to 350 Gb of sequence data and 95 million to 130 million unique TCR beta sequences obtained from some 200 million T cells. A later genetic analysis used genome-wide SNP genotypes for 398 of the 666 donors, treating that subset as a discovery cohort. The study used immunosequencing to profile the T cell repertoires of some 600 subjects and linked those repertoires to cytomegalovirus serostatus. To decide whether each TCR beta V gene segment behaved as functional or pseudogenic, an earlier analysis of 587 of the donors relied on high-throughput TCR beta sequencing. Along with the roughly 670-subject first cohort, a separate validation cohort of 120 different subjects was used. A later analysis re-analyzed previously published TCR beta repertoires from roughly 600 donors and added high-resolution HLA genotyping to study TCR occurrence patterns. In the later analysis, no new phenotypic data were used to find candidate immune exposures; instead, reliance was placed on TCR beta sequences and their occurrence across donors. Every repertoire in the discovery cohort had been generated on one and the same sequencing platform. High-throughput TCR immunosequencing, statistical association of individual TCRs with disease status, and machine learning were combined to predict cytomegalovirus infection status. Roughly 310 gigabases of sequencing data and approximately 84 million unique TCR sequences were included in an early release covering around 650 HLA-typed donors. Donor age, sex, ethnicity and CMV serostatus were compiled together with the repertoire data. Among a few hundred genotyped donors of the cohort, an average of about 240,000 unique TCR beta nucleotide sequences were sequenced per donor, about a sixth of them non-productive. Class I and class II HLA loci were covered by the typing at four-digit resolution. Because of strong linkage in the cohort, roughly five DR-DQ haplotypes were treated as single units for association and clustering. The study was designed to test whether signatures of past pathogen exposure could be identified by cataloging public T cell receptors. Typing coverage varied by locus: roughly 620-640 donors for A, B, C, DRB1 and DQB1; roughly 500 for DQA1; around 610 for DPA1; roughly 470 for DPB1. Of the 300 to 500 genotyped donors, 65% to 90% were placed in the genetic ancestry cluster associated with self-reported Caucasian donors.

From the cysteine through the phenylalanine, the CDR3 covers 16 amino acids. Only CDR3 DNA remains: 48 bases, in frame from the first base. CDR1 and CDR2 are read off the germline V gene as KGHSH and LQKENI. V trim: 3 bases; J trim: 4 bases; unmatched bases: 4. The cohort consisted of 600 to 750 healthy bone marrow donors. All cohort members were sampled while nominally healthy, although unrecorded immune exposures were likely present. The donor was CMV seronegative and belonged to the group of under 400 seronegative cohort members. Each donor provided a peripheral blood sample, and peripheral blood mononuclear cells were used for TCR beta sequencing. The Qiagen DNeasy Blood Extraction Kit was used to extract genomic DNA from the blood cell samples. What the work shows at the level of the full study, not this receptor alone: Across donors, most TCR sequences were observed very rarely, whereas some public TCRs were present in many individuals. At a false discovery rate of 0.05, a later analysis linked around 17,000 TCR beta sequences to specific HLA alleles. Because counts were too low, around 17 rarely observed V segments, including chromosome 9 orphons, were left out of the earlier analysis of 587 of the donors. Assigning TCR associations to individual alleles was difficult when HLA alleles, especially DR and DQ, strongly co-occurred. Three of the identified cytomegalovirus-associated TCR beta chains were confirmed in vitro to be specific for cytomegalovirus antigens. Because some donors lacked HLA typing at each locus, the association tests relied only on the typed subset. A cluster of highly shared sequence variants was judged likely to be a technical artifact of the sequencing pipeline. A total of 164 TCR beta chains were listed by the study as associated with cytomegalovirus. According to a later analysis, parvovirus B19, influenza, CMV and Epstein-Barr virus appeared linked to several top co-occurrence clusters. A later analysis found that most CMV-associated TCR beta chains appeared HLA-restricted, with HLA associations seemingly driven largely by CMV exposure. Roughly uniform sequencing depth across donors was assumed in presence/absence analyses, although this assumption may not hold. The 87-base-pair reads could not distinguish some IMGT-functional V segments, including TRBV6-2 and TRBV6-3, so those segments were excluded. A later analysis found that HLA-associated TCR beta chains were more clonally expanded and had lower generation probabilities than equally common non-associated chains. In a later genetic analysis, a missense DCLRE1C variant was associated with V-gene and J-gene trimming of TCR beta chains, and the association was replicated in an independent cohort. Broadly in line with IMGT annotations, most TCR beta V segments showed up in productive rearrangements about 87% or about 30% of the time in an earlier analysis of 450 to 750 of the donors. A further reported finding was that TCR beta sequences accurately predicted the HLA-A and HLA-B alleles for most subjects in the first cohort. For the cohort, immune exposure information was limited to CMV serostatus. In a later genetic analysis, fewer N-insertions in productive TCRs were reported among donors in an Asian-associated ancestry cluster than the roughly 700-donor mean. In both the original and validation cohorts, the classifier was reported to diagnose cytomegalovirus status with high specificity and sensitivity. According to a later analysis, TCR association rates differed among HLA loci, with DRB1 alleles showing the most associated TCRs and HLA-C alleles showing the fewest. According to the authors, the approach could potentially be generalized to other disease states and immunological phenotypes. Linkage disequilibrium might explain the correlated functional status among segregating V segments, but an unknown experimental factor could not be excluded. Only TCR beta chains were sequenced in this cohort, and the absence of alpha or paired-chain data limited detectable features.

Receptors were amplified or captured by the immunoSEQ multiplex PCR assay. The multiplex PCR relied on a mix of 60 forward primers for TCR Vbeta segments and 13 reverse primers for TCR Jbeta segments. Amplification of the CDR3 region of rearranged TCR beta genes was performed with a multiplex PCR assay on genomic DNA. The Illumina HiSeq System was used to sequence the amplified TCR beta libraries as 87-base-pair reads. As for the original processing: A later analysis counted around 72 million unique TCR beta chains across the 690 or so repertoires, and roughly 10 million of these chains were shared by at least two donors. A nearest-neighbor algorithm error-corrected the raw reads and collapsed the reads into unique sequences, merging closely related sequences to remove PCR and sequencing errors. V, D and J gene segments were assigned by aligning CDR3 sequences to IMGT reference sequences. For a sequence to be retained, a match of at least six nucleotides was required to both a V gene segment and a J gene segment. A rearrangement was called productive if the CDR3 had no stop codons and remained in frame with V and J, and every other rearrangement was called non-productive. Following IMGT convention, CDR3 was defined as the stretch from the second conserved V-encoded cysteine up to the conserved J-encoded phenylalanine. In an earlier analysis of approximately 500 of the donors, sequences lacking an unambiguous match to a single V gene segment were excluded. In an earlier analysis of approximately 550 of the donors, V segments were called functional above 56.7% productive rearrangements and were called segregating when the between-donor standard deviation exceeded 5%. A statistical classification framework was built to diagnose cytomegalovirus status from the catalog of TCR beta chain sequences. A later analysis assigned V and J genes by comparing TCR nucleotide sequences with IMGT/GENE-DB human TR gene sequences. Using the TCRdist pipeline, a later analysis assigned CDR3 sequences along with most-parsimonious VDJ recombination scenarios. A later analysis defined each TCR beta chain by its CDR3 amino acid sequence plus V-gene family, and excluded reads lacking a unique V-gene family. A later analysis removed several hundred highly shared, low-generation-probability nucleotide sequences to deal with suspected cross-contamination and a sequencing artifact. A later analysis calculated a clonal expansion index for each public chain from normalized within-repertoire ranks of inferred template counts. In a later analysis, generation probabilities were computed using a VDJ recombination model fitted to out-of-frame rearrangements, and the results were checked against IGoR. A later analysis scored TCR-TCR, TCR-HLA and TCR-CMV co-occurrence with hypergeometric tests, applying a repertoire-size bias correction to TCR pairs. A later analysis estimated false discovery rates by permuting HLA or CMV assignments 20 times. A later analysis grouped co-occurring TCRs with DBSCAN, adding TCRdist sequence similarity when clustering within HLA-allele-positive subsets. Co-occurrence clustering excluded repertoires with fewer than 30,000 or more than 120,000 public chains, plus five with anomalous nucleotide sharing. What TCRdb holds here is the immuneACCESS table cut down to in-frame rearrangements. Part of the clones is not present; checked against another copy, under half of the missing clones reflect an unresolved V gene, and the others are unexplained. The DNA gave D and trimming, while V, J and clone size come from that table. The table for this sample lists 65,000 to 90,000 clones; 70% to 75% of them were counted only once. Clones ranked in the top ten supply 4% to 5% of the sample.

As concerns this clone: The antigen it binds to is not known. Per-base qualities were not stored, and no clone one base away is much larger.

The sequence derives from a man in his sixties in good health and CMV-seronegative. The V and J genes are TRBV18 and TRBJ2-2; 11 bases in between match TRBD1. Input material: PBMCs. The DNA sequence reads TGTGCCAGCTCACCTGGACAGGGGGCGGCCACCGGGGAGCTGTTTTTT. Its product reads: CASSPGQGAATGELFF.